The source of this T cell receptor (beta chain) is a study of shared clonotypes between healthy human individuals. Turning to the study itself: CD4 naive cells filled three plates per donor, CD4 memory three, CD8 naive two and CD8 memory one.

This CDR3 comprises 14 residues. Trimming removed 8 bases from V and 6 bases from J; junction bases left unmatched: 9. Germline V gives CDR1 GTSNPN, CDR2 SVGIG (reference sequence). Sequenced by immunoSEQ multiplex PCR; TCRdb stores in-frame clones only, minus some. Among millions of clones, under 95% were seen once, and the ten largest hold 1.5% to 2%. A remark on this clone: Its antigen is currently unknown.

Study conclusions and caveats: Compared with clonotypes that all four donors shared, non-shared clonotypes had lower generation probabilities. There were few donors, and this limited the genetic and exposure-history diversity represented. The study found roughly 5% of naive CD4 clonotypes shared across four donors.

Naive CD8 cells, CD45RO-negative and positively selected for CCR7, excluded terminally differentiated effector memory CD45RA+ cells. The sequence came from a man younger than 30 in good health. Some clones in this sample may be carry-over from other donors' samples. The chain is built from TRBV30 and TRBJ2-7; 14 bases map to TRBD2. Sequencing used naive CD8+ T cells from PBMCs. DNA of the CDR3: TGTGCCAGTCTAGGACTAGCGGGAGGAGGCGAGCAGTACTTC. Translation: CASLGLAGGGEQYF.